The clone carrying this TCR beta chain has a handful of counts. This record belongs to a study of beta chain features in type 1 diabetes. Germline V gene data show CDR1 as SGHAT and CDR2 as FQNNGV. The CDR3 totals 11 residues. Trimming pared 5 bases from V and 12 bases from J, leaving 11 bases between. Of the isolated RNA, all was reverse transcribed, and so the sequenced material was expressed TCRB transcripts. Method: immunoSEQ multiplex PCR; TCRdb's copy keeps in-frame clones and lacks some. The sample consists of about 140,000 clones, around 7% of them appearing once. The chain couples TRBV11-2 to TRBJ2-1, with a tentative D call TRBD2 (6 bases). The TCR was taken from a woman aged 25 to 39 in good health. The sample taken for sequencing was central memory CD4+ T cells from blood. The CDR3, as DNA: TGTGCCAGCAGCGGAGGGGCGACGCAGTTCTTC. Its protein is CASSGGATQFF.